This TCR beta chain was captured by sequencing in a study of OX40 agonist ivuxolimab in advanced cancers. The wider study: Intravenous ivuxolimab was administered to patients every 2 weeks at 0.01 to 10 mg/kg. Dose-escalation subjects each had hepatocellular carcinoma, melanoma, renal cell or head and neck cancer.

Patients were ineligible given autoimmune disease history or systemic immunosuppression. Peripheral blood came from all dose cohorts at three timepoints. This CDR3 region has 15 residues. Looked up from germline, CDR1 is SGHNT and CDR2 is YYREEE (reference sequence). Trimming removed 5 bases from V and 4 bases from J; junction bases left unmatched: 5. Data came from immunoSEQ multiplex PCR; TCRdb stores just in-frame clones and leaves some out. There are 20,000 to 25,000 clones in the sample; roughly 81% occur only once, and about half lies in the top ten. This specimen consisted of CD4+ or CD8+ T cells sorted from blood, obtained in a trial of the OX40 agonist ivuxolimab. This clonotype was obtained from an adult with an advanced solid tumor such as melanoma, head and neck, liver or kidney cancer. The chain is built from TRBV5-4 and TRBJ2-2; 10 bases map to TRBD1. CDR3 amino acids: CASSWDRGGTGELFF. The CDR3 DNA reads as TGTGCCAGCAGTTGGGACAGGGGCGGCACCGGGGAGCTGTTTTTT.